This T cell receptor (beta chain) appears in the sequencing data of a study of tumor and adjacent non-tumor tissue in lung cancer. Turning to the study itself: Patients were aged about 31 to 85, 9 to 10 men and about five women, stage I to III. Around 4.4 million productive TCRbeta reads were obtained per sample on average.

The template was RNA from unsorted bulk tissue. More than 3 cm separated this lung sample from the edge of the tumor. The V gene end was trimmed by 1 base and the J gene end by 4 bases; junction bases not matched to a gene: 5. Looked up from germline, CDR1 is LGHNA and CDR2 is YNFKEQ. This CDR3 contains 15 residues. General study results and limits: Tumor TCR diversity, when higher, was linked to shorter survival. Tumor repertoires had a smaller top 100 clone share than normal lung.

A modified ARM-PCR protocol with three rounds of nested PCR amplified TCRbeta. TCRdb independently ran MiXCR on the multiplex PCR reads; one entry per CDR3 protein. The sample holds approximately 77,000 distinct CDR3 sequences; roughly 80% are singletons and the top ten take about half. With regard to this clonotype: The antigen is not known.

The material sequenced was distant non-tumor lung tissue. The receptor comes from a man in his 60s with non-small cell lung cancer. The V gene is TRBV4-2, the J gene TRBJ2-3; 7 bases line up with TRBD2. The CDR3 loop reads CASSQASGEADTQYF. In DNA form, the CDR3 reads TGTGCCAGCAGCCAAGCAAGCGGGGAGGCAGATACGCAGTATTTT.